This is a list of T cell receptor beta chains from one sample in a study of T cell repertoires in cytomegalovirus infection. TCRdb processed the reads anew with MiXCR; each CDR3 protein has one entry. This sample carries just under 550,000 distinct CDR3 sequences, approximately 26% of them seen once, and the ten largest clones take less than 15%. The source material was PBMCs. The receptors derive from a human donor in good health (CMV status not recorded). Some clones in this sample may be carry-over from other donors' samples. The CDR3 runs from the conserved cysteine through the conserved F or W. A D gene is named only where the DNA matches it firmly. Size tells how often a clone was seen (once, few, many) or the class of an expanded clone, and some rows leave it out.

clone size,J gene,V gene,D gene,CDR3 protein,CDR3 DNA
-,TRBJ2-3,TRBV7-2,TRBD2,CASSSRGEDRRDTQYF,TGTGCCAGCAGCTCCCGGGGGGAAGACCGTCGGGATACGCAGTATTTT
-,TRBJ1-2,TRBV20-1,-,CSARRTGALGYTF,TGCAGTGCTAGGAGGACGGGTGCATTAGGCTACACCTTC
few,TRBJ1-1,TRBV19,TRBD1,CASTKTGRVRNTEAFF,TGTGCCAGTACCAAGACAGGGAGAGTAAGGAACACTGAAGCTTTCTTT
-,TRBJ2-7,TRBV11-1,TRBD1,CASSPRWGQGAFYEQYF,TGTGCCAGCAGCCCTCGATGGGGACAGGGGGCGTTCTACGAGCAGTACTTC
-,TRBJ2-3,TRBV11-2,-,CASSLLASLDTQYF,TGTGCCAGCAGCTTGCTGGCTAGCTTAGATACGCAGTATTTT
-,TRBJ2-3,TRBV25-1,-,CASSEFWSAQYF,TGTGCCAGCAGTGAATTTTGGTCTGCGCAGTATTTT
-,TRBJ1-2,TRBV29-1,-,CSGRVYDGYTF,TGCAGCGGCAGGGTTTACGATGGCTACACCTTC
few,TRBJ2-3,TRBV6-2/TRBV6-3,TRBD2,CASSKGLAGSTDTQYF,TGTGCCAGCAGCAAGGGACTAGCGGGAAGCACAGATACGCAGTATTTT
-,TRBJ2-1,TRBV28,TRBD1,CASSTLGQGIAEQFF,TGTGCCAGCAGTACCCTGGGACAGGGGATTGCTGAGCAGTTCTTC
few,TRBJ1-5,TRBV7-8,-,CASSLGRDPPRNQPQHF,TGTGCCAGCAGCTTAGGGCGGGACCCCCCTAGGAATCAGCCCCAGCATTTT
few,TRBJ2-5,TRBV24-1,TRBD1,CATSEPTGGQETQYF,TGTGCCACCAGTGAGCCGACAGGGGGGCAAGAGACCCAGTACTTC
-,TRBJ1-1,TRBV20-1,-,CSARGAPKNTEAFF,TGCAGTGCTAGGGGCGCCCCGAAGAACACTGAAGCTTTCTTT
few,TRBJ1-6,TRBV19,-,CASSIKWGNSPLHF,TGTGCCAGTAGTATTAAGTGGGGGAATTCACCCCTCCACTTT
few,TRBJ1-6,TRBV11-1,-,CASSLDRTTSPLHF,TGTGCCAGCAGCCTCGACAGGACGACTTCACCCCTCCACTTT
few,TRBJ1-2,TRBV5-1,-,CASSRGGNGGYTF,TGCGCCAGCAGCCGTGGAGGGAATGGAGGCTACACCTTC
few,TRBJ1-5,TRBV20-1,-,CSASGAGQPQHF,TGCAGTGCTAGTGGGGCGGGTCAGCCCCAGCATTTT
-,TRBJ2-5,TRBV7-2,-,CASSLFGPPETQYF,TGTGCCAGCAGCCTATTTGGGCCTCCCGAGACCCAGTACTTC
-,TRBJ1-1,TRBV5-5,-,CASSLGARVEAFF,TGTGCCAGCAGCTTGGGGGCAAGGGTTGAAGCTTTCTTT
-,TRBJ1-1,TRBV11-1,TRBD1,CASSPTRAGGVNTEAFF,TGTGCCAGCAGCCCCACTCGGGCAGGGGGGGTGAACACTGAAGCTTTCTTT
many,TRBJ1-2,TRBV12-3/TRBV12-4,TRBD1,CASSPGQGRYGYTF,TGTGCCAGCAGTCCGGGACAGGGGAGGTATGGCTACACCTTC
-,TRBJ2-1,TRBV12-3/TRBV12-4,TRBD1,CASSPETRQGRTYNEQFF,TGTGCCAGCAGTCCCGAGACCCGACAGGGAAGAACCTACAATGAGCAGTTCTTC
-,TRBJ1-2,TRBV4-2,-,CASSQAAQGTRRGYTF,TGTGCCAGCAGCCAAGCTGCACAGGGAACCCGCCGTGGCTACACCTTC
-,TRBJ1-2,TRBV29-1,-,CSVEDNPYGYTF,TGCAGCGTTGAAGACAACCCCTATGGCTACACCTTC
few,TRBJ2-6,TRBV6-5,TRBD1,CASSPGQSRPGANVLTF,TGTGCCAGCAGCCCGGGACAGAGCAGGCCTGGGGCCAACGTCCTGACTTTC
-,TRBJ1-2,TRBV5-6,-,CASRSTGLPYYGYTF,TGTGCCAGCAGGTCTACAGGGTTACCCTACTATGGCTACACCTTC
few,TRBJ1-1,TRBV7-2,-,CASSHFGQLEAFF,TGTGCCAGCAGCCACTTTGGGCAGCTTGAAGCTTTCTTT